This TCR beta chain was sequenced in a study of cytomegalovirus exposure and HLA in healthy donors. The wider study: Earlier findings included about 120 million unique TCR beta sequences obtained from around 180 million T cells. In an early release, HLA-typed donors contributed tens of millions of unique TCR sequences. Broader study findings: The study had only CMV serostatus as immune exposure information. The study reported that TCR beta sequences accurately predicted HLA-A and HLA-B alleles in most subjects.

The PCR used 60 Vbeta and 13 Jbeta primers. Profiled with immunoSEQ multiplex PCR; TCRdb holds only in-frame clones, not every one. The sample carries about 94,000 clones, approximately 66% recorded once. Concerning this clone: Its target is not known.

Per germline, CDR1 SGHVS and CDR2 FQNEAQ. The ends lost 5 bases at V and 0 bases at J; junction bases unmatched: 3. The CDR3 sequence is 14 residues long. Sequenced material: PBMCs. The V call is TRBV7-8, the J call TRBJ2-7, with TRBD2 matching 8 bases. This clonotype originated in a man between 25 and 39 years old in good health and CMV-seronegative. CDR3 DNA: TGTGCCAGCAGCCGTAGCGGGGACTCCTACGAGCAGTACTTC. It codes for CASSRSGDSYEQYF.